This T cell receptor beta chain was identified in a study of blood T cell repertoires in COVID-19. The CDR3 covers 13 residues. Germline CDR1 is MNHEY and CDR2 is SMNVEV (reference sequence). V lost 6 bases and J lost 8; bases outside the gene matches: 8. Some clones are missing from TCRdb's copy, which holds only in-frame ones; the method was immunoSEQ multiplex PCR. The data show 180,000 or so clones, with approximately 85% seen just once and roughly 6% held by the top ten. The chain combines TRBV27 with TRBJ1-2, with TRBD1 matching 8 bases. The sequence came from a middle-aged man who had recovered from COVID-19. What was sequenced was PBMCs or T cells enriched from blood (not recorded which). DNA of the CDR3: TGTGCCAGCAGCTCGGGACAGGTCAACGGCTACACCTTC. This sequence encodes CASSSGQVNGYTF.